These 14 T cell receptor beta chains were all obtained from the same sample, sequenced in a study of blood T cells in healthy people across ages. A J-beta primer mix and a sample-barcoded 5' primer were used in a second PCR of about 7 to 11 cycles. TCRdb fed the 5' RACE reads into MiXCR, producing one record per CDR3 protein. The table shows hundreds of thousands of distinct CDR3 sequences, with 46% occurring only once. Sequenced material: blood. The receptors originated from an older man in good health.

This clonotype was picked up one time. This rearrangement joins TRBV11-2 to TRBJ2-5, with D hard to call. Trimming removed 3 bases at V and 1 base at J, with 21 bases between. Germline lookup yields CDR1 SGHAT and CDR2 FQNNGV. The CDR3 runs to 18 residues. CDR3 coding DNA: TGTGCCAGCAGCTTGTCCCTAGTAGTCGGGTCCTCCCAAGAGACCCAGTACTTC. Its protein product is CASSLSLVVGSSQETQYF.

J is TRBJ2-1 and V is TRBV5-1; 7 positions agree with TRBD2. The end of the DNA fits TRBJ2-7 better, so the J call may be wrong. There are 17 residues in the CDR3. Germline values: CDR1 SGHRS, CDR2 YFSETQ. The CDR3 here is CASSLRRGGLLDNEQYF. The DNA of the CDR3 is TGCGCCAGCAGCTTGCGGAGGGGAGGGTTGTTGGACAATGAGCAGTACTTC.

Remarks on this clonotype: Given a much more abundant clone one base away, this may be a read error. The chain joins TRBV20-1 to TRBJ2-7; no firm D call. The CDR3 runs to 12 residues. Germline values: CDR1 DFQATT, CDR2 SNEGSKA (reference sequence). The CDR3 DNA reads TGCAGGGCTAGTGTATCTGGGTACGAGCAGTACTTC. Its translation is CRASVSGYEQYF.

With respect to this clonotype: One junction end disagrees with the germline gene, perhaps due to a read error. The chain employs TRBV5-1 and TRBJ2-7; possibly TRBD1 or TRBD2 for D (5 bases each). Germline CDR1 SGHRS, CDR2 YFSETQ. The CDR3 runs to 14 residues. CDR3: CVSSLGESRYEQYF. The CDR3 coding sequence is TGCGTCAGCAGCTTGGGGGAAAGCCGCTACGAGCAGTACTTC.

The V call is TRBV4-2, the J call TRBJ2-5, with 8 bases that match TRBD1. After removal of 1 base from V and 7 bases from J, the junction contained 8 bases not matched to a gene. This CDR3 region has 15 residues. Germline lookup yields CDR1 LGHNA and CDR2 YNFKEQ. CDR3: CASSQVQGAFGTQYF. The CDR3 bases are TGTGCCAGCAGCCAAGTTCAGGGGGCCTTCGGGACCCAGTACTTC.

The V call is TRBV28, the J call TRBJ2-5, with 8 bases that match TRBD1. Unmatched junction bases numbered 4, after V lost 5 bases and J lost 2 bases. This CDR3 contains 14 residues. Germline-derived CDR1 and CDR2 are MDHEN and SYDVKM. The chain's CDR3 is CASSQTGDQETQYF. The CDR3 DNA reads TGTGCCAGCAGTCAGACAGGGGATCAAGAGACCCAGTACTTC.

The chain has TRBV5-1 and TRBJ2-7; TRBD2 might be the D (7 bases). Germline V gene lookup returns CDR1 SGHRS and CDR2 YFSETQ. V was trimmed by 7 bases and J by 2 bases, leaving 13 bases between them. This CDR3 region has 13 residues. The CDR3 DNA sequence: TGCGCCAGCGCCGAGGGGGGGACCTACGAGCAGTACTTC. Translating it yields CASAEGGTYEQYF.

The chain links TRBV7-9 to TRBJ2-1; 11 bases match TRBD2. CDR1 SEHNR and CDR2 FQNEAQ come from the germline V gene (reference sequence). The CDR3 spans 17 residues. V lost 6 bases, J lost 1 base, and 8 bases stayed unmatched. The CDR3 sequence is CASRAGTSGLSYNEQFF. In nucleotides, the CDR3 is TGTGCCAGCAGAGCCGGGACTAGCGGCTTGTCCTACAATGAGCAGTTCTTC.

The rearrangement uses TRBV27 and TRBJ2-3; D is perhaps TRBD1 or TRBD2 (5 bases each). The germline V and J ends were trimmed by 5 bases and 2 bases, with 11 bases remaining between them. Germline V gene data show CDR1 as MNHEY and CDR2 as SMNVEV (reference sequence). The CDR3 runs to 14 residues. The CDR3 bases are TGTGCCAGCAGTCCCGGGACCCACACAGATACGCAGTATTTT. Residues: CASSPGTHTDTQYF.

The J gene is TRBJ1-2, the V gene TRBV12-3 or TRBV12-4; 7 bases agree with TRBD1. V lost 5 bases, J lost 3 bases, and 3 bases stayed unmatched. This CDR3 region has 13 residues. The CDR3 DNA reads TGTGCCAGCAGTATCGGACAGGACTATGGCTACACCTTC. Translated, it gives CASSIGQDYGYTF.

The CDR3 coding sequence is TGTGCCAGTAGTATAGAAGTCGGAGCCGGGGCCAACGTCCTGACTTTC. Amino acid sequence: CASSIEVGAGANVLTF. The genes are TRBV19 and TRBJ2-6; D remains ambiguous. Germline values: CDR1 LNHDA, CDR2 SQIVND (reference sequence). The CDR3 is 16 residues long. The ends were cut back, 0 bases at V and 4 bases at J, with 10 bases in the middle.

This clonotype has only a few counts. This chain connects TRBV4-2 to TRBJ2-1; 7 nucleotides match TRBD2. CDR1 LGHNA and CDR2 YNFKEQ come from the germline V gene. V gave up 1 base and J gave up 1 base; unmatched junction bases: 7. This CDR3 comprises 17 residues. The CDR3 loop is CASSQVPAGRSYNEQFF. The CDR3 DNA sequence: TGTGCCAGCAGCCAAGTACCAGCGGGAAGATCCTACAATGAGCAGTTCTTC.

V and J are TRBV29-1 and TRBJ2-3; 11 nucleotides match TRBD2. The CDR3 length is 15 residues. Per germline, CDR1 SQVTM and CDR2 ANQGSEA. V lost 4 bases to trimming and J lost 6 bases; unmatched junction nucleotides: 9. In nucleotides, the CDR3 is TGCAGCGTTGGGAGTATTAGCGGGAGGGTTGATACGCAGTATTTT. This gives the protein CSVGSISGRVDTQYF.

This clonotype was counted many times. A read error is possible here, since a much larger clone lies one base away. The rearrangement uses TRBV6-2 or TRBV6-3 and TRBJ2-1; D may be TRBD1 or TRBD2 (7 bases each). The CDR3 sequence is 14 residues long. The V gene lost 5 bases and the J gene lost 8 bases, with 16 bases spanning the gap. Germline loops: CDR1 MNHEY, CDR2 SVGEGT. The CDR3 nucleotides read TGTGCCAGCAGTGACAGGGTAGGGGGGGATGAGCAGTTCTTC. Translated: CASSDRVGGDEQFF.